This T cell receptor (beta chain) was sequenced for a study of cytomegalovirus exposure and HLA in healthy donors (dated by TCRdb to the late 2010s). Concerning the study at large: In an earlier analysis of some 550 of the donors, under 300 Gb of sequence data and 90 million to 130 million unique TCR beta sequences from about 179 million T cells were reported. Roughly five DR-DQ haplotypes were handled as single units for association and clustering because linkage in the cohort was strong. In addition to the first cohort of 650 to 750 subjects, a separate validation cohort of under 150 different subjects was used. Donor age, sex, ethnicity and CMV serostatus were compiled together with the repertoire data. Typing coverage differed by locus: A, B, C, DRB1 and DQB1 were typed in about 629-640 donors, DQA1 in around 500, DPA1 in some 570, and DPB1 in around 490. Of the roughly 400 genotyped donors, approximately 83% fell in the genetic ancestry cluster associated with self-reported Caucasian donors. Using immunosequencing, the study profiled T cell repertoires from some 670 subjects and related those repertoires to cytomegalovirus serostatus. To study patterns of TCR occurrence, a later analysis re-analyzed previously published TCR beta repertoires from 500 to 850 donors and added high-resolution HLA genotyping. The study aimed to test whether signatures of past pathogen exposure could be identified by cataloging public T cell receptors. Every repertoire in the discovery cohort had been generated on one and the same sequencing platform. HLA typing covered class I and class II loci at four-digit resolution. Across about 380 genotyped donors of the cohort, an average of roughly 230,000 unique TCR beta nucleotide sequences per donor were sequenced, and about a sixth of those sequences were non-productive. An early release covering roughly 640 HLA-typed donors comprised 300 to 350 gigabases of sequencing data and tens of millions of unique TCR sequences. Rather than drawing on any new phenotypic data, the later analysis identified candidate immune exposures from TCR beta sequences and the way those sequences occurred across donors. In a later genetic analysis, genome-wide SNP genotypes for about 60% of the 666 donors were used, and that subset was treated as a discovery cohort. To predict cytomegalovirus infection status, the study brought together high-throughput TCR immunosequencing, statistical association of individual TCRs with disease status, and machine learning. In an earlier analysis of roughly 580 of the donors, high-throughput TCR beta sequencing was used to judge whether each TCR beta V gene segment behaved as functional or pseudogenic.

Trimming takes 9 bases from V and 5 bases from J, and the germline ends sit 17 bases apart. CDR1 and CDR2 are read off the germline V gene (reference sequence) as LNHDA and SQIVND. The CDR3, from cysteine to phenylalanine, totals 13 residues. Only CDR3 DNA is held: 39 bases, read in frame from base 1. Preparation of the library involved the immunoSEQ multiplex PCR assay. For the multiplex PCR, a mixture combining 60 forward primers for TCR Vbeta segments and 13 reverse primers for TCR Jbeta segments was used. The CDR3 region of rearranged TCR beta genes was amplified from genomic DNA by a multiplex PCR assay. The amplified TCR beta libraries were sequenced on the Illumina HiSeq System as 87-base-pair reads. Regarding the original processing steps: Across the 670 or so repertoires, a later analysis counted tens of millions of unique TCR beta chains, around 10 million of which were shared by at least two donors. A nearest-neighbor algorithm error-corrected the raw reads and collapsed the reads into unique sequences, merging closely related sequences to remove PCR and sequencing errors. To assign V, D and J gene segments, CDR3 sequences were aligned to IMGT reference sequences. For a sequence to be retained, a match of at least six nucleotides was required to both a V gene segment and a J gene segment. Rearrangements were classified as productive when the CDR3 lacked stop codons and remained in frame with V and J, and all other rearrangements were classified as non-productive. Following IMGT convention, CDR3 was defined as the stretch from the second conserved V-encoded cysteine up to the conserved J-encoded phenylalanine. The earlier analysis of roughly 590 of the donors excluded any sequence lacking an unambiguous match to a single V gene segment. In an earlier analysis of more than 500 of the donors, a V segment was called functional when productive rearrangements were above 56.7%, and segregating when the standard deviation between donors exceeded 5%. A statistical classification framework was built to diagnose cytomegalovirus status from the catalog of TCR beta chain sequences. V and J gene assignment, in a later analysis, came from comparing TCR nucleotide sequences with IMGT/GENE-DB human TR gene sequences. A later analysis assigned CDR3 sequences and most-parsimonious VDJ recombination scenarios with the TCRdist pipeline. A later analysis defined each TCR beta chain by its CDR3 amino acid sequence plus V-gene family, and excluded reads lacking a unique V-gene family. As a way to deal with suspected cross-contamination and a sequencing artifact, a later analysis dropped 500 to 700 nucleotide sequences that were highly shared and had low generation probability. For each public chain, a later analysis derived a clonal expansion index from normalized ranks of inferred template counts within each repertoire. A later analysis computed generation probabilities with a VDJ recombination model fitted to out-of-frame rearrangements, and checked the results against IGoR. In a later analysis, hypergeometric tests were used to score TCR-TCR, TCR-HLA and TCR-CMV co-occurrence, with a repertoire-size bias correction applied to TCR pairs. A later analysis estimated false discovery rates by permuting HLA or CMV assignments 20 times. In a later analysis, co-occurring TCRs were grouped using DBSCAN, with TCRdist sequence similarity added in when clustering inside HLA-allele-positive subsets. Repertoires with fewer than 30,000 or more than 120,000 public chains, plus five repertoires with anomalous nucleotide sharing, were excluded from co-occurrence clustering. This is the immuneACCESS table as TCRdb keeps it, with only in-frame sequences that have V and J called. A part of the clones is gone; compared with another copy, unresolved V genes explain less than half, and the rest is unexplained. That table is the source of V, J and clone size, and D and trimming were worked out from the DNA. In this sample the table shows about 140,000 clones, over 60% of which occur a single time. The ten largest clones take up 1% to 1.5% of the sample.

General study outcomes and caveats: The authors suggested that the approach could potentially be generalized to other disease states and immunological phenotypes. Assigning TCR associations to individual alleles was difficult when HLA alleles, especially DR and DQ, strongly co-occurred. A later analysis found that most CMV-associated TCR beta chains appeared HLA-restricted, with HLA associations seemingly driven largely by CMV exposure. In a later analysis, the rate of TCR association differed among HLA loci, with DRB1 alleles having the most associated TCRs and HLA-C alleles having the fewest. Cytomegalovirus status was reported to be diagnosed by the classifier with high specificity and sensitivity in both the original and validation cohorts. A further reported finding was that TCR beta sequences accurately predicted the HLA-A and HLA-B alleles for most subjects in the first cohort. An association between a missense DCLRE1C variant and V-gene and J-gene trimming of TCR beta chains was found in a later genetic analysis and replicated in an independent cohort. According to a later genetic analysis, donors in an Asian-associated ancestry cluster had fewer N-insertions in productive TCRs than the roughly 660-donor mean. For the cohort, immune exposure information was limited to CMV serostatus. Seventeen rarely observed V segments, including chromosome 9 orphons, were excluded from the earlier analysis of about 600 of the donors because counts were too low. Sequencing depth was assumed to be roughly uniform across donors in the presence/absence analyses, though that assumption may not hold. Broadly in line with IMGT annotations, most TCR beta V segments showed up in productive rearrangements about 87% or about 30% of the time in an earlier analysis of 587 of the donors. According to a later analysis, parvovirus B19, influenza, CMV and Epstein-Barr virus appeared linked to several top co-occurrence clusters. A later analysis associated roughly 17,000 TCR beta sequences with specific HLA alleles at a false discovery rate of 0.05. In vitro tests confirmed that a few of the cytomegalovirus-associated TCR beta chains recognize cytomegalovirus antigens. Some IMGT-functional V segments, including TRBV6-2 and TRBV6-3, could not be distinguished by the 87-base-pair reads and were therefore excluded. Because HLA typing was missing for some donors at each locus, association tests included only the typed subset. This cohort had only TCR beta chains sequenced, and the lack of alpha or paired-chain data limited which features could be detected. The study gave a list of under 200 TCR beta chains associated with cytomegalovirus. Correlated functional status among segregating V segments might reflect linkage disequilibrium, but an unknown experimental factor could not be ruled out. Most TCR sequences were observed very rarely across donors, whereas some public TCRs were present in many individuals. A group of highly shared sequence variants was considered likely to be a technical artifact of the sequencing pipeline. In a later analysis, HLA-associated TCR beta chains showed more clonal expansion and lower generation probabilities than non-associated chains that were equally common.

For this clone: Its antigen specificity is not known. The sample holds no much larger clone one base away, and base qualities are not on file.

In total, approximately 610 healthy bone marrow donors made up the cohort. At the time of sampling, every cohort member was nominally healthy, though immune exposures that went unrecorded were likely present. The donor was CMV seropositive and was included in the group of 289 seropositive cohort members. A peripheral blood sample was collected from each donor, and TCR beta sequencing was performed on peripheral blood mononuclear cells. The Qiagen DNeasy Blood Extraction Kit was used to extract genomic DNA from the blood cell samples. The receptor chain draws on TRBV19 and TRBJ2-7; the D segment could be TRBD2, given 6 matching bases. Material: PBMCs. The sequence came from a male donor in good health and CMV-seropositive. The nucleotide sequence reads TGTGCCAGCAGCGGGTCCGGGCGCGACGAGCAGTACTTC. The translation is CASSGSGRDEQYF.